The sequence of this TCR beta chain was determined in a study of lymphopenia after photon versus proton radiotherapy (dated by TCRdb to the late 2010s). General notes on the study: The study compared the immunological effects of photon versus proton radiation therapy in patients with gastrointestinal tumors who developed high-grade lymphopenia. The roughly 21 patients in the cohort had gastrointestinal tumors, were treated with either photon or proton therapy, and subsequently developed lymphopenia. The study aimed to characterize how the two radiation modalities differ in their impact on the immune system.

This clone was observed a few times. Its cognate antigen has yet to be identified. No much larger clonotype is one base removed from it; base qualities were not supplied. Paper-wide results and their limitations: The authors looked at the survival association only in patients who died, and they framed better survival with proton therapy as a possibility rather than a demonstrated result. Across the cohort, among patients who died, a greater drop in TCR diversity after the nadir was inversely correlated with overall survival time. Proton-treated patients stayed relatively stable during treatment, while photon-treated patients lost naive T cells and TCR diversity and gained effector/memory populations. After the lymphocyte count nadir, repertoires from photon-treated patients showed oligoclonal expansion, particularly of CD8+ Temra cells, and this expansion drove the decline in diversity.

Preparation of the library involved the immunoSEQ multiplex PCR assay. T cell repertoires were profiled with deep sequencing of rearranged TCR beta loci together with multiparametric flow cytometry. TCRdb mirrors the immuneACCESS table, restricted to in-frame sequences. Some clones are absent from its copies; in checked studies, under half trace to an unresolved V gene, and the reason for the others is unknown. The sample table holds about 40,000 clones, of which around 83% were seen once. The ten largest clones take up around a quarter of the sample. Sequences LNHDA (CDR1) and SQIVND (CDR2) are obtained from the germline V gene (reference sequence). Reading from cysteine to phenylalanine, the CDR3 counts 16 amino acids. Only CDR3 DNA remains: 48 bases, in frame from the first base. The germline V end is reduced by 5 bases and the J end by 0 bases; junction bases left unmatched: 6.

Sequenced here: peripheral blood, sampled from a patient treated with proton-based radiotherapy. The sequence was collected from a woman aged 70-85 years with pancreatic cancer. The chain links TRBV19 with TRBJ2-2, and 7 junction bases match TRBD1. This receptor carries the CDR3 CASSSRQGPNTGELFF. The sequence in DNA is TGTGCCAGTAGTTCCCGACAGGGACCGAACACCGGGGAGCTGTTTTTT.